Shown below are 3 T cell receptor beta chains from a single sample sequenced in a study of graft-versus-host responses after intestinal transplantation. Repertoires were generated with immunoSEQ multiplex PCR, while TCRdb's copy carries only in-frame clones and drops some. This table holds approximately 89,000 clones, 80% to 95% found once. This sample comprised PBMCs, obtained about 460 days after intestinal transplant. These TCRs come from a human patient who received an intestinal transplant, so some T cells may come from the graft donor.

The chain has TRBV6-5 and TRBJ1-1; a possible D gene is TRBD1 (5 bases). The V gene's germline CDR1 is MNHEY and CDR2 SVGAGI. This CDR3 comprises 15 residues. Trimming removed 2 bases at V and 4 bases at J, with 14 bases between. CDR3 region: CASSYTRDASTEAFF. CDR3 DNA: TGTGCCAGCAGTTACACCAGGGATGCCAGCACTGAAGCTTTCTTT.

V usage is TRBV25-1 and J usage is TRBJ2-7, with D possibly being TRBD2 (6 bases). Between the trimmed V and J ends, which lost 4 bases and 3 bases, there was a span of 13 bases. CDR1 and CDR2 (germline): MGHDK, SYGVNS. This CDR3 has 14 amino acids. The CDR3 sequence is CASSVGGNNYEQYF. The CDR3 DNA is TGTGCCAGCAGTGTCGGCGGGAACAACTACGAGCAGTACTTC.

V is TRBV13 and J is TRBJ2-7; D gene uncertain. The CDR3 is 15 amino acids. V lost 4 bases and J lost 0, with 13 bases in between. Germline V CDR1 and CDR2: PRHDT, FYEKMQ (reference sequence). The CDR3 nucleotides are TGTGCCAGCAGCTACCCCACGGACGGCTCCTACGAGCAGTACTTC. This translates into CASSYPTDGSYEQYF.